The TCR beta chain under discussion was sequenced for a study of T cells in Graves' hyperthyroidism and ophthalmopathy. This clonotype showed up just a few times. RNA transcripts yielded amplified TCR beta CDR3 regions. Researchers ran a first-round RT-PCR on the TCR CDR3 using the HTBI primer set. TCRdb passed the multiplex PCR reads through MiXCR, listing each CDR3 protein once. The sample has 500,000 to 800,000 distinct CDR3 sequences; about 14% are singletons. V dropped 3 bases and J dropped 7; count of bases not matched to a gene: 5. The CDR3 loop spans 13 amino acids. The germline V gene has CDR1 SEHNR and CDR2 FQNEAQ (reference sequence).

This sequence originates from a woman aged 50 to 60 with Graves' ophthalmopathy. The specimen sequenced was blood. J is TRBJ1-2 and V is TRBV7-9; 7 bases fit TRBD1. CDR3 residues: CASSFEGAGGYTF. Here the CDR3 DNA reads TGTGCCAGCAGCTTTGAGGGGGCTGGTGGCTACACCTTC.